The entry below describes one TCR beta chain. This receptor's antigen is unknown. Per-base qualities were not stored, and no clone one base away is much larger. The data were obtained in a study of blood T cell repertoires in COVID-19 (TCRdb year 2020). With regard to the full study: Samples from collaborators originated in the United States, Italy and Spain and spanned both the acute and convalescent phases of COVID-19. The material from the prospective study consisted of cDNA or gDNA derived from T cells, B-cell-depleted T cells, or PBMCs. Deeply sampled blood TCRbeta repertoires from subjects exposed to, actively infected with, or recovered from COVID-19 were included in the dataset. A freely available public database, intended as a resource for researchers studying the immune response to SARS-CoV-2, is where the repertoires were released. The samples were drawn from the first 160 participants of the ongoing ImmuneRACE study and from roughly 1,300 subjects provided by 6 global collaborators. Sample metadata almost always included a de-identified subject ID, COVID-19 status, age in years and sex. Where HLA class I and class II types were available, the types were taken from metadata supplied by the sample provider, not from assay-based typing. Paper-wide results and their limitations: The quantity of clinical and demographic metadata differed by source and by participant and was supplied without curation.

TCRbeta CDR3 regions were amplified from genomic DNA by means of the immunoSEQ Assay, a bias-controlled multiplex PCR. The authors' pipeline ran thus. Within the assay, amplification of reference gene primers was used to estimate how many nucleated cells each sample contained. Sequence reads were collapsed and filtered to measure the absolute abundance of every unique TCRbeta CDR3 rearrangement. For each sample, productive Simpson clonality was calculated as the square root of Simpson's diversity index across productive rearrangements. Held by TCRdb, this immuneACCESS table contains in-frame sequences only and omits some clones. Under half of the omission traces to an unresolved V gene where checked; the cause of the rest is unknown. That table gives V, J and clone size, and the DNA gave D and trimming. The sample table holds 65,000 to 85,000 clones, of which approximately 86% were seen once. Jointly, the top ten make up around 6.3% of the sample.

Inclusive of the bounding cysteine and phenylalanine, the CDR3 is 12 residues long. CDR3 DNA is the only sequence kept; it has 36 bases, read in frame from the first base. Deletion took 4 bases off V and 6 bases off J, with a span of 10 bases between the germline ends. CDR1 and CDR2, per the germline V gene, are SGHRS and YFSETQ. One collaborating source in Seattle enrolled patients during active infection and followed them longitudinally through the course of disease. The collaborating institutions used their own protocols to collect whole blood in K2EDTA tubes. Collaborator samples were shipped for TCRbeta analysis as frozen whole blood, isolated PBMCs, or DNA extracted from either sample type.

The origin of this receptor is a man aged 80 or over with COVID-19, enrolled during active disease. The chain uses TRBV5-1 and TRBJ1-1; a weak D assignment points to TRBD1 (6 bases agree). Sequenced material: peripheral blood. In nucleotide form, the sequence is TGCGCCAGCAGCAGCAACAGGGCTGAAGCTTTCTTT. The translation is CASSSNRAEAFF. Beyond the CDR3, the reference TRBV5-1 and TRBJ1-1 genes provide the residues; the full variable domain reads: KAGVTQTPRYLIKTRGQQVTLSCSPISGHRSVSWYQQTPGQGLQFLFEYFSETQRNKGNFPGRFSGRQFSNSRSEMNVSTLELGDSALYLCASSSNRAEAFFGQGTRLTVV.